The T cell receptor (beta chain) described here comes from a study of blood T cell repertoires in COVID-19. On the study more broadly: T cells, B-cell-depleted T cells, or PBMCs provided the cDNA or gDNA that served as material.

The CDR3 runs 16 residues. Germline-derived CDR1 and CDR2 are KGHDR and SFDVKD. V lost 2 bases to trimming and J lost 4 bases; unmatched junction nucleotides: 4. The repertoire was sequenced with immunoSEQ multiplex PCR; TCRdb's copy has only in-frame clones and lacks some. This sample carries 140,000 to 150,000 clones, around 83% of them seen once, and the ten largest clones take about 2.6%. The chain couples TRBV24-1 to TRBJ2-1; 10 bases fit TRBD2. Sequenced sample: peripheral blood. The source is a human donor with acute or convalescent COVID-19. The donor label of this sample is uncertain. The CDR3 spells CATSDSGLAPYNEQFF. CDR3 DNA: TGTGCCACCAGTGATTCGGGACTAGCGCCTTACAATGAGCAGTTCTTC.